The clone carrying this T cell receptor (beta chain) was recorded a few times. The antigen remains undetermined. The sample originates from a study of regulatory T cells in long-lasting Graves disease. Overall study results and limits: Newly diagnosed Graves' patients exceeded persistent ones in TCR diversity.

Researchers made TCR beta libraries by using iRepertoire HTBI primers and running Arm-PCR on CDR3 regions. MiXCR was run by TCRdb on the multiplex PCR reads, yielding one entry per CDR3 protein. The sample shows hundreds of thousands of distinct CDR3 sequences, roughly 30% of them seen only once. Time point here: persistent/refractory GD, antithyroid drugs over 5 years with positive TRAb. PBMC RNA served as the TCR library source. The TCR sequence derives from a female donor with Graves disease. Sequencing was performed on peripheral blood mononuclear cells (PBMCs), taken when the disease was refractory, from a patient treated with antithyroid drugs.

This CDR3 reads CATSRERAGRTGPNTEAFF. For the CDR3, the DNA is TGTGCCACCAGCAGAGAGAGGGCCGGGCGGACAGGACCGAACACTGAAGCTTTCTTT. This chain uses TRBV15 with TRBJ1-1; TRBD1 matches 7 bases. The CDR3 has 19 residues. Germline V gene data show CDR1 as LNHNV and CDR2 as YYDKDF (reference sequence). Trimming cost V 0 bases and J 1 base; bases outside gene matches: 14.